This TCR beta chain was observed in a study of T-cell reconstitution after alpha-beta-depleted transplantation in children (dated by TCRdb to the mid-2010s). About the study as a whole: Using TCR repertoire profiling, the study quantitatively followed how T-cell immune reconstitution unfolded in children after TCRalphabeta/CD19-depleted allogeneic hematopoietic cell transplantation. What the work shows at the level of the full study, not this receptor alone: About two months after transplant, the apparently early recovery of alphabetaT-cell counts reportedly depended on just several hundred clones that had expanded rapidly and came from non-depleted graft cells. Over subsequent months, a decline in hyperexpanded clone frequencies was noted, and after one year, T-cell counts and TCRbeta diversity were mostly ascribed to newly produced T cells. The high TCRbeta diversity at day 60 in some patients was ascribed to recipient T cells and intrathymic progenitors that had survived conditioning.

Trimming removed 7 bases from V and 4 bases from J; the gene matches leave 7 bases unexplained. The CDR3, cysteine through phenylalanine, is 14 amino acids long. Of the read, only the CDR3 DNA is kept; its 42 bases are in frame from base 1. The germline V gene gives CDR1 as MNHEY and CDR2 as SVGEGT. The method behind the library was PCR. TCRdb shows the sequencer as Illumina HiSeq 2500. TCR libraries were prepared with molecular barcoding, using unique molecular identifiers to normalize TCRbeta repertoire quantification. The public reads were quality trimmed at Q25 with fastp and then assembled into clones with MiXCR by TCRdb, keeping productive beta chains. Rows are combined by CDR3 protein, so each entry shows the most common genes and DNA. Across this sample there are over 150,000 distinct CDR3 sequences, with approximately 6.9% seen only once. Of the sample, 5% to 6.5% is held by the ten largest clones.

The table lists this clonotype with many counts. Its antigen remains unidentified. No base quality values were provided; no much bigger clone lies one nucleotide off. Interpreted using the paper, the treatment or condition label stands for: allogeneic hematopoietic cell transplantation with graft depleted of TCRalphabeta T cells and CD19 B cells. TCRalphabeta/CD19-depleted allogeneic hematopoietic cell grafts were given to the transplant recipients, all of whom were children. This receptor was taken from a boy younger than 10 with acute lymphoblastic leukemia, due to receive a stem cell transplant. The specimen was PBMCs, collected before TCRalphabeta/CD19-depleted stem cell transplant. The sequence links TRBV6-2 or TRBV6-3 to TRBJ2-3; the junction holds 8 bases that match TRBD2. The CDR3 has the sequence CASTPAGESDTQYF. The bases are TGTGCCAGCACCCCAGCGGGGGAGTCAGATACGCAGTATTTT.